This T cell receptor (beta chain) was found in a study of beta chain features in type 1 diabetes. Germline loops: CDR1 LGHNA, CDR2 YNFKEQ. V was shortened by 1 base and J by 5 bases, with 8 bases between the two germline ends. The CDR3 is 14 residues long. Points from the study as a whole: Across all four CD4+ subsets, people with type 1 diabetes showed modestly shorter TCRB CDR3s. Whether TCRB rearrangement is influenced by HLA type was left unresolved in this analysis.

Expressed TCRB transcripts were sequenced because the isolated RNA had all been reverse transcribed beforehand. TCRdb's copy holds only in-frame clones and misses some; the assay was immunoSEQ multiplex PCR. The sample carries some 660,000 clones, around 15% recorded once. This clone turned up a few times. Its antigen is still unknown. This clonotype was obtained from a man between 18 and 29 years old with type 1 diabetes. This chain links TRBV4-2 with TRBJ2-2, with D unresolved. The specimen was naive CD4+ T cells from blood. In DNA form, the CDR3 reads TGTGCCAGCAGCCAAGGTCAGAGAACCGGGGAGCTGTTTTTT. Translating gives CASSQGQRTGELFF.